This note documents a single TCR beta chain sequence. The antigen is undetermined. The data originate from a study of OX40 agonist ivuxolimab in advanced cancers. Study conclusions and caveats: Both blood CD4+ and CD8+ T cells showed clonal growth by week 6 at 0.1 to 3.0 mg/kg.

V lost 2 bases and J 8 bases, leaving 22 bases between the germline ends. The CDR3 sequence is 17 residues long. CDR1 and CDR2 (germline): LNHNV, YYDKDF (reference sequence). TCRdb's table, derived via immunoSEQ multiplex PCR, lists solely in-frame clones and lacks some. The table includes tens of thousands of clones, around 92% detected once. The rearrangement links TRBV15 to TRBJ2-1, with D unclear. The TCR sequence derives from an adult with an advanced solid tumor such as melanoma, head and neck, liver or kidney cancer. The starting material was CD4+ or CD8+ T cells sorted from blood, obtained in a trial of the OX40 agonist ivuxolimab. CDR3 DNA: TGTGCCACCAGCAGATACAAAGGACCGGACCTCGGCTATGAGCAGTTCTTC. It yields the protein CATSRYKGPDLGYEQFF.